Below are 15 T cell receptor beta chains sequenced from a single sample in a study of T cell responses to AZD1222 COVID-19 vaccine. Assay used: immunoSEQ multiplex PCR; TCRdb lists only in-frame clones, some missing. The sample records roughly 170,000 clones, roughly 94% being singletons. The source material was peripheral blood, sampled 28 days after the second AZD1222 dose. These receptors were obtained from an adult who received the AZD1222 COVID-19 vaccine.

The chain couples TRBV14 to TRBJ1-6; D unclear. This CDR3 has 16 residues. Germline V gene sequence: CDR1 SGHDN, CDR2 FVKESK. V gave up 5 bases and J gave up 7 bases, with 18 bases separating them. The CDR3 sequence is CASSAEVGLGNSPLHF. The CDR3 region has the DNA TGTGCCAGCAGCGCCGAAGTAGGGTTAGGAAATTCACCCCTCCACTTT.

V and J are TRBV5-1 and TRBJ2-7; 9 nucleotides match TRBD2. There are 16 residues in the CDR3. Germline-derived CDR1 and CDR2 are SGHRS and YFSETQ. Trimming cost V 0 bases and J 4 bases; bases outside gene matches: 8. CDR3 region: CASSLGPSGTSYEQYF. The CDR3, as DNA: TGCGCCAGCAGCTTGGGACCTAGCGGGACTTCGTACGAGCAGTACTTC.

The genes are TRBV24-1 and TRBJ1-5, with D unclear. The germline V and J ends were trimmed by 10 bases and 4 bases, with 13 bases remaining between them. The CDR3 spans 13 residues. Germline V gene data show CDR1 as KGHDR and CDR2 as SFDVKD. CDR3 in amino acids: CATSKDPNQPQHF. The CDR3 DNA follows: TGTGCCACTTCAAAGGACCCGAATCAGCCCCAGCATTTT.

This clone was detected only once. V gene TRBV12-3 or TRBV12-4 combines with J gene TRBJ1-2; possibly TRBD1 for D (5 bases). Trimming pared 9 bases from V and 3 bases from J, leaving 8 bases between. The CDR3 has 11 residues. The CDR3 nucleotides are TGTGCCAGGGGGGAGGACTATGGCTACACCTTC. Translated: CARGEDYGYTF.

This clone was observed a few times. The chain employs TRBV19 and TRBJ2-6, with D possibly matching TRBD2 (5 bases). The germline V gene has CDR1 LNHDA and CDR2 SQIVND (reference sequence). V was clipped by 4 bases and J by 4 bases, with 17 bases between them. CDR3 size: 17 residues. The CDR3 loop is CASSREGDLAGANVLTF. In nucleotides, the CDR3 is TGTGCCAGTAGTAGAGAGGGAGATTTGGCCGGGGCCAACGTCCTGACTTTC.

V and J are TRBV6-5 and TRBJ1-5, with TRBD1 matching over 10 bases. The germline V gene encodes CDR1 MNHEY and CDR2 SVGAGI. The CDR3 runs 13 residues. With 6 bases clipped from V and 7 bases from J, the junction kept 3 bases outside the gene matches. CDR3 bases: TGTGCCAGCAGCTGGACAGGGGGGCAGCCCCAGCATTTT. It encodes CASSWTGGQPQHF.

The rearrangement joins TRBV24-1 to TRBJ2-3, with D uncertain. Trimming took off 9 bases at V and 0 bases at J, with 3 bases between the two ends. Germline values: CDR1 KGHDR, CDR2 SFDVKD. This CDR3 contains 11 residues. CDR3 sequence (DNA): TGTGCCACCGCCAGCACAGATACGCAGTATTTT. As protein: CATASTDTQYF.

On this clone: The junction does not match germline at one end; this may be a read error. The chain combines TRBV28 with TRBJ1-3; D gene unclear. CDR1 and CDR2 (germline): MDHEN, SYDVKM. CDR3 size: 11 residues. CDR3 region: CASSTRKLRTF. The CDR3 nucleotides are TGTGCCAGCAGCACCAGAAAACTCCGAACGTTT.

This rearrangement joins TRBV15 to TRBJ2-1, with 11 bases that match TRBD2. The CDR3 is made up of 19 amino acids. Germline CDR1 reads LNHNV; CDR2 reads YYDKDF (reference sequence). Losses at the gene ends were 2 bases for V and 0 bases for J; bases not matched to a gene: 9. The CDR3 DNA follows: TGTGCCACCAGCAGAACCCTAGCGGGGGGTCGAAGCTCCTACAATGAGCAGTTCTTC. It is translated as CATSRTLAGGRSSYNEQFF. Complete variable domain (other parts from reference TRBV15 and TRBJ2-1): DAMVIQNPRYQVTQFGKPVTLSCSQTLNHNVMYWYQQKSSQAPKLLFHYYDKDFNNEADTPDNFQSRRPNTSFCFLDIRSPGLGDTAMYLCATSRTLAGGRSSYNEQFFGPGTRLTVL.

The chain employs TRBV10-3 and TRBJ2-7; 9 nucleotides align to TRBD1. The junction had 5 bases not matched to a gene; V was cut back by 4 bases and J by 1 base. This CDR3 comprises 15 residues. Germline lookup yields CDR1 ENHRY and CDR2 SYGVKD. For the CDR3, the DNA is TGTGCCATCAGTGTGTTGGGACAGGGATCCTACGAGCAGTACTTC. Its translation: CAISVLGQGSYEQYF.

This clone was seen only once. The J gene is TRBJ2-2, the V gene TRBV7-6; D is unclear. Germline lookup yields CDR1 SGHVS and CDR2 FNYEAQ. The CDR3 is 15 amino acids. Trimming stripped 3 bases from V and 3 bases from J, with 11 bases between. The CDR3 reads CASSFDPSDTGELFF. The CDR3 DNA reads TGTGCCAGCAGCTTCGACCCCTCCGACACCGGGGAGCTGTTTTTT.

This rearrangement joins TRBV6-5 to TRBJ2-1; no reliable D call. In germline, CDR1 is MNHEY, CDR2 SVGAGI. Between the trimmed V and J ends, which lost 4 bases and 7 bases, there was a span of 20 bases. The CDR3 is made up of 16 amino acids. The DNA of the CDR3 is TGTGCCAGCAGTTCTCTCTTCTCGAGCGCAGTAAATGAGCAGTTCTTC. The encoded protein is CASSSLFSSAVNEQFF.

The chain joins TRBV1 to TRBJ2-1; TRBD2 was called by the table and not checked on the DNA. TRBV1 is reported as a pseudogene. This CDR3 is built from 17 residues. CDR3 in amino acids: CTSSQDRLAGGPGEQFF. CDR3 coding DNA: TGCACCAGCAGCCAAGATCGTCTAGCGGGAGGGCCCGGTGAGCAGTTCTTC.

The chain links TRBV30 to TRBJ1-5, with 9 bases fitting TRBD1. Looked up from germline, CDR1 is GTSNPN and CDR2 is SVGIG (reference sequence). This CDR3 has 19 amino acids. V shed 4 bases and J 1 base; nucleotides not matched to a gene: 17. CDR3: CAWIVRGGQGIRSNQPQHF. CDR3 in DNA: TGTGCCTGGATTGTTCGGGGGGGACAGGGAATCCGAAGCAATCAGCCCCAGCATTTT.

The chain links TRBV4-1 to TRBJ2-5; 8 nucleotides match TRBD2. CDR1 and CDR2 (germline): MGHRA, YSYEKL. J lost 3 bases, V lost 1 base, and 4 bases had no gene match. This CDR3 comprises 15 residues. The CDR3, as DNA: TGCGCCAGCAGCCAAGGCAGTAGCGGGAAAGAGACCCAGTACTTC. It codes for CASSQGSSGKETQYF.